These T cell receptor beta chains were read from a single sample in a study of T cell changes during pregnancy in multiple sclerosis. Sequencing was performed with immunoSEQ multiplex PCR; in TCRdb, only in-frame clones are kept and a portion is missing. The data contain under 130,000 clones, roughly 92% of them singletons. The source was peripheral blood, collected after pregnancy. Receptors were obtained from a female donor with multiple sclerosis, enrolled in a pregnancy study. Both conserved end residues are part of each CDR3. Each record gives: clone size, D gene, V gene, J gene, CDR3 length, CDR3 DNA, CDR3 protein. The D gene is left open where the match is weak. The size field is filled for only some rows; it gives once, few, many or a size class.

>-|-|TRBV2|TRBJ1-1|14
TGTGCCAGCAGTGCCCCGACAGCTTACACTGAAGCTTTCTTT
CASSAPTAYTEAFF
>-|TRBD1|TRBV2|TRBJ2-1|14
TGTGCCAGCAGTGCCGGGACAGGGATCAATGAGCAGTTCTTC
CASSAGTGINEQFF
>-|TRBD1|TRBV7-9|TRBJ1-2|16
TGTGCCAGCAGCTTAAAAGGGGGGACAGGGAAATCCGGCTACACCTTC
CASSLKGGTGKSGYTF
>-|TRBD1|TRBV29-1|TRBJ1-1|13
TGCAGCGTCGCGACAGGGTTGGCCGTCGGGGCTTTCTTT
CSVATGLAVGAFF
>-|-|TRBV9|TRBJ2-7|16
TGTGCCAGCAGCGTAGAAATGGGGGGGCTACTGAACGAGCAGTACTTC
CASSVEMGGLLNEQYF
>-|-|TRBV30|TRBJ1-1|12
TGTGCCTGGGTGCACCAGGGCACTGAAGCTTTCTTT
CAWVHQGTEAFF
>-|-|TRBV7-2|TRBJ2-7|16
TGTGCCAGCAGCTTACAGGGTCCCAGAGGCTCCTACGAGCAGTACTTC
CASSLQGPRGSYEQYF
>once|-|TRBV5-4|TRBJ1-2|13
TGTGCCAGCAGCTTGGACAGAAACTATGGCTACACCTTC
CASSLDRNYGYTF
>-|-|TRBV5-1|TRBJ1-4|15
TGCGCCAGCAGCTTGGTGAGTTCGTACAATGAAAAACTGTTTTTT
CASSLVSSYNEKLFF
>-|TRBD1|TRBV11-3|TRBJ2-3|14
TGTGCCAGCAGCTTGAGTCAGGGGGCAGATACGCAGTATTTT
CASSLSQGADTQYF
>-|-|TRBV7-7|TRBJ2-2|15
TGTGCCAGCAGCCCCGTGGCTTATAACACCGGGGAGCTGTTTTTT
CASSPVAYNTGELFF
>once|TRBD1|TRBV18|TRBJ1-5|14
TGTGCCAGCCATGGGACAGGGGGCAATCAGCCCCAGCATTTT
CASHGTGGNQPQHF
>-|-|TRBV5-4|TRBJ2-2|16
TGTGCCAGCACATCTTGGGACTCTTGGGACACCGGGGAGCTGTTTTTT
CASTSWDSWDTGELFF
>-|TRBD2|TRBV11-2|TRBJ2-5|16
TGTGCCAGCAGCTTAATGGGGACTAGCGGACAAGAGACCCAGTACTTC
CASSLMGTSGQETQYF
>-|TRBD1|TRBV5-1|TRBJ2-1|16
TGCGCCAGCAGCGGGGGACAGGCAACGATTCTCAATGAGCAGTTCTTC
CASSGGQATILNEQFF
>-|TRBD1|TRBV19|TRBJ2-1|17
TGTGCCAGTAGACCGAATATCCGGGACAGGGAGAACAATGAGCAGTTCTTC
CASRPNIRDRENNEQFF
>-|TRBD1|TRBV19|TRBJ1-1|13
TGTGCCAGTAGTAGACAGGGTGACACTGAAGCTTTCTTT
CASSRQGDTEAFF
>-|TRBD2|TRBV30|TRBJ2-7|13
TGTGCCTGGAGTGTTGATGCGGGAGGCGAGCAGTACTTC
CAWSVDAGGEQYF
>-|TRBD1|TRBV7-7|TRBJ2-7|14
TGTGCCAGCAGCCCAGGACAGGGCCCATACGAGCAGTACTTC
CASSPGQGPYEQYF
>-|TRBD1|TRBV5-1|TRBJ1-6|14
TGCGCCAGCAGCTTGGCAGGGGGCGATTCACCCCTCCACTTT
CASSLAGGDSPLHF
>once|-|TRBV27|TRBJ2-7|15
TGTGCCAGCAGTTTCGGATCGGGAACCTACTACGAGCAGTACTTC
CASSFGSGTYYEQYF
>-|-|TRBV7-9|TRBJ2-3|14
TGTGCCAGCAGCTTAGCGGGCCAAGTAGATACGCAGTATTTT
CASSLAGQVDTQYF
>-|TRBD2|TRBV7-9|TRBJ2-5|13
TGTGCCAGCACCTGGGGAGGGGAGCAGACCCAGTACTTC
CASTWGGEQTQYF
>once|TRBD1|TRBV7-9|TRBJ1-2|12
TGTGCCAGCAGCTTTGGGACAGTGGGCTACACCTTC
CASSFGTVGYTF
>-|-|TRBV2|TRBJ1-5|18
TGTGCCAGCAGTGAATGGGGGCGCTGGATCGCGGGCAATCAGCCCCAGCATTTT
CASSEWGRWIAGNQPQHF
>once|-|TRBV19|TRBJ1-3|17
TGTGCCAGTAGTATATTCGGCAGGCAAACGGCTGGAAACACCATATATTTT
CASSIFGRQTAGNTIYF
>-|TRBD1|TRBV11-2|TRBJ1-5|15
TGTGCCAGCAGCTTAGACCGACAGGGACCTCAGCCCCAGCATTTT
CASSLDRQGPQPQHF
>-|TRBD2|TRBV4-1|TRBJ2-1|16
TGCGCCAGCAGCCAAGGGCCCAGCGGGAGGGCCAATGAGCAGTTCTTC
CASSQGPSGRANEQFF
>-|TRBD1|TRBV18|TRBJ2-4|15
TGTGCCAGCTCCCCACAGGGGATGTCCAAAAACATTCAGTACTTC
CASSPQGMSKNIQYF
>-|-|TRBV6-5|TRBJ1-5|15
TGTGCCAGCAGTCTAACAGTATATAGCAATCAGCCCCAGCATTTT
CASSLTVYSNQPQHF
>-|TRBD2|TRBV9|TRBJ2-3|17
TGTGCCAGCAGCCAACGGGGGGCTAGCGGGGGGACAGATACGCAGTATTTT
CASSQRGASGGTDTQYF
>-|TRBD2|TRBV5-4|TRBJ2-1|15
TGTGCCAGCAGCTTAGCTAGCGGATACTACAATGAGCAGTTCTTC
CASSLASGYYNEQFF
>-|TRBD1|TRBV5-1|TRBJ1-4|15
TGCGCCAGCAGGCGGACAGGGCACGGTAATGAAAAACTGTTTTTT
CASRRTGHGNEKLFF
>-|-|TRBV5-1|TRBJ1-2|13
TGCGCCAGCAGCGCCGGACAGAACTATGGCTACACCTTC
CASSAGQNYGYTF
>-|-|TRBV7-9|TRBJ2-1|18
TGTGCCAGCAGCTTATTACCCGACTTTCCTCGTGGGTACAATGAGCAGTTCTTC
CASSLLPDFPRGYNEQFF
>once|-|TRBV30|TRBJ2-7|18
TGTGCCTGGAGTGTAATGTTCGCTCGAGGCAAACAGGGCTACGAGCAGTACTTC
CAWSVMFARGKQGYEQYF
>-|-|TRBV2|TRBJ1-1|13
TGTGCCAGCAGTCTTTCACAGAACACTGAAGCTTTCTTT
CASSLSQNTEAFF
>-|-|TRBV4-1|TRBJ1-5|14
TGCGCCAGCAGCCAAGACGGAGGGAGTGGGCCCCAGCATTTT
CASSQDGGSGPQHF
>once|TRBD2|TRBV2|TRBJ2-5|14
TGTGCCAGTTCGGGACTAGCGGGAGAACGGACCCAGTACTTC
CASSGLAGERTQYF
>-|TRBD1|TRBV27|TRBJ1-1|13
TGTGCCAGCAGTTTAACGGCGGACAGGGGGCCAGTCTTT
CASSLTADRGPVF
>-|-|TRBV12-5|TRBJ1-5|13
TGTGCTAGTGGTTTGGTAAGCGATCAGCCCCAGCATTTT
CASGLVSDQPQHF
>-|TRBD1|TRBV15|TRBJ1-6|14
TGTGCCACCGGCGACAGGGGTTTTAATTCACCCCTCCACTTT
CATGDRGFNSPLHF
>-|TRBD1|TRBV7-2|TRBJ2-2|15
TGTGCCAGCAGCTTACTAGGGGGCAGGACCGGGGAGCTGTTTTTT
CASSLLGGRTGELFF
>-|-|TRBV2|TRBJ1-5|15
TGTGCCAGCAGTACGACACCATCGCAAAATCAGCCCCAGCATTTT
CASSTTPSQNQPQHF
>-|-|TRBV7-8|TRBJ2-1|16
TGTGCCAGCAGCGTCCTAGGGGCTAGTTTTTACAATGAGCAGTTCTTC
CASSVLGASFYNEQFF
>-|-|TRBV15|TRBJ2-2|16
TGTGCCACCAGCAGAGATCTGCTGGGACTGACCGGGGAGCTGTTTTTT
CATSRDLLGLTGELFF
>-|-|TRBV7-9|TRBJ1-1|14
TGTGCCAGCAGCTTATACGGGAGTAGGTCTGAAGCTTTCTTT
CASSLYGSRSEAFF
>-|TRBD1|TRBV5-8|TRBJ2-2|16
TGTGCCAGCACTCCCCGGGTTTACAGGGGCACCGGGGAGCTGTTTTTT
CASTPRVYRGTGELFF
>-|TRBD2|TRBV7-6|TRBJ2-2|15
TGTGCCAGCAGACTAGCGGGGGAAATCACCGGGGAGCTGTTTTTT
CASRLAGEITGELFF
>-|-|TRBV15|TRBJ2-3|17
TGTGCCACCAGCAGAGACCTGGCAGGGGACCCCACAGATACGCAGTATTTT
CATSRDLAGDPTDTQYF